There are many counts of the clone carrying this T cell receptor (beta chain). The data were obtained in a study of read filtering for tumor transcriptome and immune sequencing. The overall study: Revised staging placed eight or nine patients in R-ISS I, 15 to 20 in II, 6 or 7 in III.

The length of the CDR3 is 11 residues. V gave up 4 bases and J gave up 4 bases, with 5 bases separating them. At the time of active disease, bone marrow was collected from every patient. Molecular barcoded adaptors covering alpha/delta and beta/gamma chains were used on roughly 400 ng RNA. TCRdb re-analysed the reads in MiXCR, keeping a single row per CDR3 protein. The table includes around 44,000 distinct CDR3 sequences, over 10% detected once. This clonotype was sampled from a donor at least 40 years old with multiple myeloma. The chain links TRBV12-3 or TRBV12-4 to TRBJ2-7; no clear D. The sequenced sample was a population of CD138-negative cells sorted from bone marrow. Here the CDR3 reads CASSSNYEQYF. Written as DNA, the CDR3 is TGTGCCAGCAGTTCGAATTACGAGCAGTACTTC.